This T cell receptor beta chain was recorded in a study of blood T cell repertoires in COVID-19. Study at large: Acute and convalescent COVID-19 samples came from the United States, Italy and Spain. Sources were T cells, B-cell-depleted T cells, or PBMCs; the material itself was cDNA or gDNA.

Source study methods: Reference gene primer amplification gave estimated nucleated cell counts. Generated by immunoSEQ multiplex PCR, the TCRdb table keeps only in-frame clones and is missing some. That table gives V, J and clone size, and the DNA gave D and trimming. The sample has some 250,000 clones, 82% seen once; the top ten hold roughly 12%. J lost 7 bases, V lost 3 bases, and 12 bases had no gene match. The length of the CDR3 is 15 residues. CDR1 is SGHRS and CDR2 is YFSETQ in the germline V gene. Sequenced sample: peripheral blood. This chain connects TRBV5-1 to TRBJ2-7, with TRBD2 matching over 8 bases. The clonotype was recovered from a woman in her sixties or seventies with active or convalescent COVID-19. The CDR3 region is CASSYGRGRAGEQYF. The CDR3 coding sequence is TGCGCCAGCAGCTACGGGAGGGGTCGCGCGGGGGAGCAGTACTTC. The whole variable domain, remainder taken from reference TRBV5-1 and TRBJ2-7, is KAGVTQTPRYLIKTRGQQVTLSCSPISGHRSVSWYQQTPGQGLQFLFEYFSETQRNKGNFPGRFSGRQFSNSRSEMNVSTLELGDSALYLCASSYGRGRAGEQYFGPGTRLTVT.